These T cell receptor beta chains were read from a single sample in a study of T cells in localized non-small cell lung cancer. TCRdb's table, derived via immunoSEQ multiplex PCR, lists solely in-frame clones and lacks some. Here the sample spans approximately 30,000 clones, approximately 88% being singletons. Source: peripheral blood mononuclear cells, taken before any cancer treatment. The receptors originated from a woman aged 35-75 years with stage III lung adenocarcinoma. The CDR3 runs from the conserved cysteine through the conserved F or W. A D gene is named only where the DNA matches it firmly. Rows may omit the clone size; those that give it use once, few, many or a size class.

CDR3 protein | CDR3 DNA | V gene | D gene | J gene | clone size
CASSLREDEQYF | TGTGCCAGCAGTTTGCGCGAGGACGAGCAGTACTTC | TRBV28 | NA | TRBJ2-7 | NA
CSATGYTF | TGCAGTGCGACGGGCTACACCTTC | TRBV20-1 | NA | TRBJ1-2 | few
CASSLTQGLNEKLFF | TGTGCCAGCAGCTTAACACAGGGTCTTAATGAAAAACTGTTTTTT | TRBV7-2 | NA | TRBJ1-4 | NA
CASSVAERNTGELFF | TGTGCCAGCAGCGTAGCGGAGAGGAACACCGGGGAGCTGTTTTTT | TRBV9 | NA | TRBJ2-2 | NA
CASQDRSSGNTIYF | TGTGCCAGCCAGGACCGTAGCTCTGGAAACACCATATATTTT | TRBV27 | NA | TRBJ1-3 | NA
CASSLVPGDTNEQYF | TGCGCCAGCAGCTTGGTTCCGGGGGATACAAACGAGCAGTACTTC | TRBV5-1 | NA | TRBJ2-7 | NA
CASSLVGEAFF | TGTGCCAGCAGTTTAGTCGGTGAAGCTTTCTTT | TRBV28 | NA | TRBJ1-1 | NA
CASSSLGGPSSGANVLTF | TGTGCCAGCAGCTCCCTCGGGGGGCCCAGTTCGGGGGCCAACGTCCTGACTTTC | TRBV7-9 | NA | TRBJ2-6 | NA
CASSQVGAGSVEQYF | TGCGCCAGCAGCCAAGTCGGAGCGGGATCTGTGGAGCAGTACTTC | TRBV4-1 | TRBD2 | TRBJ2-7 | few
CASSLALTPGGNQPQHF | TGTGCCAGCAGTTTAGCGTTGACTCCTGGGGGCAATCAGCCCCAGCATTTT | TRBV27 | NA | TRBJ1-5 | NA
CASSLGLTGDQPQHF | TGCGCCAGCAGCTTGGGGCTGACAGGGGATCAGCCCCAGCATTTT | TRBV5-1 | TRBD1 | TRBJ1-5 | NA
CASSNQRQGLSTGELFF | TGTGCCAGCTCAAACCAACGACAAGGGTTGTCGACCGGGGAGCTGTTTTTT | TRBV28 | NA | TRBJ2-2 | once
CASSLEGWGENTQYF | TGCGCCAGCAGCTTGGAAGGGTGGGGGGAGAATACGCAGTATTTT | TRBV5-1 | NA | TRBJ2-3 | NA
CATSKGQGVAKNIQYF | TGTGCCACCAGCAAGGGACAGGGTGTAGCCAAAAACATTCAGTACTTC | TRBV15 | TRBD1 | TRBJ2-4 | once
CASSGADLSTEAFF | TGTGCCAGCTCTGGGGCAGATTTGAGCACTGAAGCTTTCTTT | TRBV18 | NA | TRBJ1-1 | once
CASSLLQGFGQPQHF | TGTGCCAGCAGTCTCTTACAGGGTTTCGGGCAGCCCCAGCATTTT | TRBV28 | NA | TRBJ1-5 | NA
CASSLLISGRQGSYNEQFF | TGTGCCAGCAGCTTGCTTATTAGCGGGAGGCAGGGGTCCTACAATGAGCAGTTCTTC | TRBV5-6 | TRBD2 | TRBJ2-1 | once
CASSLGGGAPNYGYTF | TGTGCCAGCAGCTTAGGGGGTGGGGCTCCTAACTATGGCTACACCTTC | TRBV7-2 | NA | TRBJ1-2 | NA
CASSSEIDTQYF | TGTGCCAGTAGCTCCGAGATAGATACGCAGTATTTT | TRBV19 | NA | TRBJ2-3 | once
CASSLPGLASNEQYF | TGTGCCAGCAGCCTTCCTGGACTAGCCTCCAACGAGCAGTACTTC | TRBV13 | TRBD2 | TRBJ2-7 | NA
CASSLTWNTEAFF | TGTGCCAGCAGCTTGACGTGGAACACTGAAGCTTTCTTT | TRBV5-8 | NA | TRBJ1-1 | NA
CASSGTGGGQPQHF | TGTGCCAGCAGCGGGACAGGGGGCGGTCAGCCCCAGCATTTT | TRBV7-9 | TRBD1 | TRBJ1-5 | NA
CASKKGSQSNQPQHF | TGTGCCAGCAAGAAGGGCAGCCAAAGCAATCAGCCCCAGCATTTT | TRBV6-1 | NA | TRBJ1-5 | few
CASSDRGEKLFF | TGTGCCAGTTCGGACAGGGGCGAAAAACTGTTTTTT | TRBV28 | TRBD1 | TRBJ1-4 | NA